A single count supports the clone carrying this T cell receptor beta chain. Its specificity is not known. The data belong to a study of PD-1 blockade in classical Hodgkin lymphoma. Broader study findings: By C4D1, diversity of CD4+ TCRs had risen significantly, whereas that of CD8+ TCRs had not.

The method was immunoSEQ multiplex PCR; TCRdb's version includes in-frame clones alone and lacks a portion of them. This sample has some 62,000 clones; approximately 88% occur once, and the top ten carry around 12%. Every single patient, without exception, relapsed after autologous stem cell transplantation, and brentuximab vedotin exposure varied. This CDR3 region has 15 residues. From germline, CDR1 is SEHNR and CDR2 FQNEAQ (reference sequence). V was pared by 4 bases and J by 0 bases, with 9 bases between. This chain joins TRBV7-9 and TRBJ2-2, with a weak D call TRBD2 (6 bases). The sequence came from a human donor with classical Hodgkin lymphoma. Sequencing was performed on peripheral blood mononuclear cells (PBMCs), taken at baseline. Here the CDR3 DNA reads TGTGCCAGCAGCTGGGAGGCTTCGAACACCGGGGAGCTGTTTTTT. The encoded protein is CASSWEASNTGELFF.